This is a list of T cell receptor beta chains from one sample in a study of blood T cell repertoires in COVID-19. Sequenced by immunoSEQ multiplex PCR; TCRdb stores in-frame clones only, minus some. This table has approximately 280,000 clones, 86% appearing once. Source material: PBMCs or T cells enriched from blood (not recorded which). These receptor sequences come from a woman younger than 35 who had recovered from COVID-19. Each CDR3 is given with its conserved first and last residue. The D gene is left open where the match is weak. Size tells how often a clone was seen (once, few, many) or the class of an expanded clone, and some rows leave it out.

-	-	TRBJ2-7	TRBV28	CASSLRVGQGIYDEQYF	TGTGCCAGCAGCTTGAGAGTAGGGCAGGGGATCTATGACGAGCAGTACTTC
-	once	TRBJ2-7	TRBV7-9	CASSRGFEQYF	TGTGCCAGCAGCCGGGGTTTCGAGCAGTACTTC
-	-	TRBJ1-5	TRBV7-9	CASSATGTSNQPQHF	TGTGCCAGCAGCGCCACAGGGACTAGCAATCAGCCCCAGCATTTT
-	-	TRBJ1-1	TRBV3-1/TRBV3-2	CASSQDFAGAEAFF	TGTGCCAGCAGCCAAGATTTTGCCGGGGCTGAAGCTTTCTTT
TRBD2	-	TRBJ2-7	TRBV7-8	CASSSRPAGAVYEQYF	TGTGCCAGCAGCTCCCGTCCAGCGGGAGCCGTCTACGAGCAGTACTTC
-	-	TRBJ1-3	TRBV30	CAWSWGVGNTIYF	TGTGCCTGGAGTTGGGGGGTTGGAAACACCATATATTTT
TRBD1	-	TRBJ1-2	TRBV6-1	CASSEAGQLGYTF	TGTGCCAGCAGTGAAGCGGGACAGTTGGGCTACACCTTC
-	-	TRBJ2-3	TRBV19	CASSINLRDTQYF	TGTGCCAGTAGTATAAATCTCCGGGATACGCAGTATTTT
-	-	TRBJ2-1	TRBV5-1	CASSLGVGSSYNEQFF	TGCGCCAGCAGCTTGGGAGTGGGGAGCTCCTACAATGAGCAGTTCTTC
TRBD1	many	TRBJ2-2	TRBV7-9	CASSPPGQAINGELFF	TGTGCCAGCAGCCCCCCAGGACAGGCTATAAACGGGGAGCTGTTTTTT
TRBD1	-	TRBJ1-1	TRBV5-1	CASSLEPDRAEAFF	TGCGCCAGCAGCTTGGAACCGGACAGGGCTGAAGCTTTCTTT
TRBD1	-	TRBJ2-7	TRBV27	CASSLSTGAENDYYEQYF	TGTGCCAGCAGTTTATCGACAGGGGCAGAAAATGACTACTACGAGCAGTACTTC
-	-	TRBJ2-7	TRBV27	CASMSNIGVYEQYF	TGTGCCAGCATGTCCAACATAGGGGTCTACGAGCAGTACTTC
-	-	TRBJ1-3	TRBV2	CASSGRGSGNTIYF	TGTGCCAGCAGTGGGCGGGGCTCTGGAAACACCATATATTTT
TRBD2	-	TRBJ2-1	TRBV4-3	CASSQDGGGSSSYNEQFF	TGCGCCAGCAGCCAAGACGGCGGGGGGTCGAGCTCCTACAATGAGCAGTTCTTC
-	-	TRBJ2-1	TRBV20-1	CSASSGRGSYNEQFF	TGCAGTGCTAGTTCAGGCAGGGGCTCCTACAATGAGCAGTTCTTC
-	-	TRBJ2-1	TRBV30	CAWAGKGVYNEQFF	TGTGCCTGGGCGGGGAAGGGGGTATACAATGAGCAGTTCTTC
TRBD1	-	TRBJ2-3	TRBV3-1/TRBV3-2	CASSQLQGPAYTDTQYF	TGTGCCAGCAGCCAACTACAGGGGCCAGCTTACACAGATACGCAGTATTTT
TRBD1	-	TRBJ1-1	TRBV29-1	CSVGGQEAFF	TGCAGCGTGGGGGGACAGGAAGCTTTCTTT
-	-	TRBJ1-2	TRBV5-5	CASSPRTDNYGYTF	TGTGCCAGCAGCCCCCGGACAGATAACTATGGCTACACCTTC
TRBD1	-	TRBJ2-2	TRBV5-1	CASSGRDSNTGELFF	TGCGCCAGCAGCGGCCGGGACAGTAACACCGGGGAGCTGTTTTTT
-	few	TRBJ2-5	TRBV3-1/TRBV3-2	CASSLPSGETQYF	TGTGCCAGCAGCCTCCCCTCGGGAGAGACCCAGTACTTC
-	once	TRBJ1-1	TRBV3-1/TRBV3-2	CASSPDPGRGGRAFF	TGTGCCAGCAGCCCCGACCCCGGCCGCGGGGGTAGGGCTTTCTTT
TRBD1	-	TRBJ1-2	TRBV2	CASNRDRGYTF	TGTGCCAGCAACCGGGACAGGGGCTACACCTTC
TRBD1	-	TRBJ2-1	TRBV4-1	CASSQDRGTGVRQFF	TGCGCCAGCAGCCAAGATCGGGGGACAGGGGTAAGGCAGTTCTTC
-	-	TRBJ2-1	TRBV12-2	CASRGSGSSYNEQFF	TGTGCAAGTCGCGGTAGCGGTAGTTCCTACAATGAGCAGTTCTTC
-	few	TRBJ1-1	TRBV5-1	CASSPLQGGNTEAFF	TGCGCCAGCAGCCCACTACAGGGTGGGAACACTGAAGCTTTCTTT
TRBD1	-	TRBJ1-3	TRBV10-2	CASSEWDRGNTIYF	TGCGCCAGCAGTGAGTGGGACAGGGGAAACACCATATATTTT
-	once	TRBJ2-7	TRBV15	CATSTDSFDYEQYF	TGTGCCACCAGCACGGACAGCTTCGACTACGAGCAGTACTTC
-	once	TRBJ1-2	TRBV28	CASTLGTSGYGYTF	TGTGCCAGCACCCTAGGTACATCGGGCTATGGCTACACCTTC
-	once	TRBJ1-2	TRBV6-2/TRBV6-3	CASSYSTYRLGGYTF	TGTGCCAGCAGTTACTCGACGTATAGACTCGGTGGCTACACCTTC
-	few	TRBJ1-1	TRBV28	CASSRQNPNTEAFF	TGTGCCAGCAGTCGACAGAACCCGAACACTGAAGCTTTCTTT
TRBD2	-	TRBJ2-7	TRBV27	CASSLFASGRFYEQYF	TGTGCCAGCAGTTTATTCGCTAGCGGGAGGTTCTACGAGCAGTACTTC
-	once	TRBJ2-6	TRBV11-2	CASSRLGVLRDSGANVLTF	TGTGCCAGCAGCCGTTTGGGAGTACTACGCGACTCTGGGGCCAACGTCCTGACTTTC